The 5 T cell receptor beta chains below come from one sample, sequenced in a study of blood T cell repertoires in COVID-19. The repertoire was sequenced with immunoSEQ multiplex PCR; TCRdb's copy has only in-frame clones and lacks some. The sample has under 200,000 clones; roughly 86% are singletons. The specimen was peripheral blood. All receptors come from a woman aged 80 or older with COVID-19, enrolled during active disease.

V is TRBV7-6 and J is TRBJ2-7; 8 bases map to TRBD2. CDR3 length: 15 amino acids. Trimming took 4 bases from V and 6 from J; bases not matched to a gene: 11. The germline CDR1 and CDR2 sequences are SGHVS and FNYEAQ. The CDR3 here is CASSSQAGVIGEQYF. The CDR3 DNA reads TGTGCCAGCAGCTCCCAAGCGGGAGTAATAGGCGAGCAGTACTTC.

This clone was seen once. The rearrangement links TRBV28 to TRBJ2-1; D gene unclear. Germline CDR1 and CDR2: MDHEN and SYDVKM. This CDR3 is built from 12 residues. Trimming cost V 4 bases and J 6 bases, with 7 bases left between them. The CDR3 sequence is CASSSLGNEQFF. DNA for the CDR3: TGTGCCAGCAGTTCCCTCGGCAATGAGCAGTTCTTC.

V and J are TRBV28 and TRBJ1-3, with TRBD1 identical over 7 bases. Germline V CDR1 and CDR2: MDHEN, SYDVKM. This CDR3 contains 12 residues. V gave up 6 bases and J gave up 8 bases; unmatched junction bases: 4. As DNA, the CDR3 is TGTGCCAGCAGAGGGACAGTATACACCATATATTTT. It encodes CASRGTVYTIYF.

The chain is built from TRBV19 and TRBJ2-2, with 10 bases identical to TRBD1. The CDR3 has 16 residues. CDR1 and CDR2 (germline): LNHDA, SQIVND (reference sequence). The V segment lost 7 bases and the J segment 0 bases; nucleotides outside the gene matches: 5. As DNA, the CDR3 is TGTGCCAGTAACCGAGGACAGGGGGCGAACACCGGGGAGCTGTTTTTT. Amino acid sequence: CASNRGQGANTGELFF.

Only one count was recorded for this clone. This chain links TRBV25-1 with TRBJ1-1, with D unresolved. V was pared by 2 bases and J by 5 bases, with 15 bases between. The CDR3 is 15 residues long. Per the germline V gene, CDR1 is MGHDK and CDR2 is SYGVNS. CDR3 nucleotides: TGTGCCAGCAGTGAAGGTTCGCCCGGTGTGACTGAAGCTTTCTTT. The encoded protein is CASSEGSPGVTEAFF.